A selection of T cell receptor beta chains follows, all from one sample in a study of T-cell reconstitution after alpha-beta-depleted transplantation in children. TCRdb re-called the PCR reads through MiXCR, storing one row per CDR3 protein. The sample consists of 490,000 or so distinct CDR3 sequences, around 12% of them appearing once. Here the sequenced sample was PBMCs from the stem cell graft donor, taken from the stem cell graft. Receptors originate from a human donor who donated a stem cell graft to a child with combined immunodeficiency. Both conserved end residues are part of each CDR3. Clone size is not always given. Where it is, it says once, few, many or a class for expanded clones.

CDR3 protein,clone size,V gene
CASRIGTSGRAAQFF,few,TRBV3-1
CSASGDPYYNEQFF,few,TRBV20-1
CASSYGGQVYEQYF,NA,TRBV6-2/TRBV6-3
CSARDRQGTSYEQYF,NA,TRBV20-1
CASSRVPGTQLAKNIQYF,few,TRBV4-2
CASSQAFGRAGLNTGELFF,few,TRBV14
CASSYEGQHYEQYF,few,TRBV6-5
CASSYSWTSGRSYEQYF,NA,TRBV6-5
CSVEDGWRENTGELFF,NA,TRBV29-1
CASSYAPRYEQYF,many,TRBV6-6
CSASEGASGGSVQYF,many,TRBV20-1
CASSAAPQGASSYNEQFF,many,TRBV5-1
CASSFGRDSPLHF,NA,TRBV5-1
CSAEDGGELFF,many,TRBV29-1
CASSLTQDRTAGELFF,NA,TRBV5-1
CASSPSGGAVNEQFF,many,TRBV12-3/TRBV12-4
CASSQKTSGGYNEQFF,few,TRBV4-3
CSASGQGAHGYTF,few,TRBV20-1
CASSYFRTSGTDTQYF,NA,TRBV7-2
CASSPRLTLSYNEQFF,many,TRBV5-1
CASSLGDRDSEAFF,NA,TRBV11-1
CASSLDRIRTDTQYF,NA,TRBV7-4
CASSPILAGGDEQFF,NA,TRBV7-2
CAWSPMTGTEQYF,few,TRBV30
CAISPLLALDEQFF,few,TRBV10-3
CSAPERIAGGTDTQYF,NA,TRBV20-1
CASNLGRGRRGTGELFF,few,TRBV11-2
CASSLDHQETQYF,few,TRBV7-3
CASLELSYNEQFF,many,TRBV12-3/TRBV12-4
CASTRGLAEWGEQFF,few,TRBV10-2
CATSSPISSYNEQFF,few,TRBV15
CSASTGNSPLHF,few,TRBV20-1
CASSTGTGIQETQYF,few,TRBV12-3/TRBV12-4
CASSRASGSGEQFF,NA,TRBV19
CASSETSVRGGEQFF,few,TRBV4-3